The next 26 T cell receptor beta chains were all read from a single sample in a study of blood T cell repertoires in COVID-19. Profiling relied on immunoSEQ multiplex PCR, and the TCRdb table lists in-frame clones only, not all of them. This sample has a few hundred thousand clones, with roughly 86% found just once. The specimen sequenced was peripheral blood. These receptors originate from a human donor with acute or convalescent COVID-19. The donor label of this sample is uncertain.

This chain joins TRBV28 and TRBJ2-3; TRBD2 agrees at 8 bases. This CDR3 spans 15 amino acids. The V gene's germline CDR1 is MDHEN and CDR2 SYDVKM. V gave up 6 bases and J gave up 2 bases; unmatched junction bases: 7. The DNA of the CDR3 is TGTGCCAGCAGCCCCCGGGGGGGGGTCACAGATACGCAGTATTTT. Its translation is CASSPRGGVTDTQYF. The variable domain in full, with the rest retrieved from reference TRBV28 and TRBJ2-3, is DVKVTQSSRYLVKRTGEKVFLECVQDMDHENMFWYRQDPGLGLRLIYFSYDVKMKEKGDIPEGYSVSREKKERFSLILESASTNQTSMYLCASSPRGGVTDTQYFGPGTRLTVL.

This clone turned up a few times. Other nucleotide sequences in the sample specify the same CDR3. V and J are TRBV7-2 and TRBJ1-2; D possibly corresponds to TRBD1 (6 bases). CDR3 size: 13 residues. V lost 4 bases and J lost 4, with 10 bases in between. Germline CDR1 and CDR2: SGHTA and FQGNSA. The chain's CDR3 is CASSSDRTYGYTF. The CDR3 DNA follows: TGTGCCAGCAGCTCGGACAGAACCTATGGCTACACCTTC.

V is TRBV5-4 and J is TRBJ2-1; 7 nucleotides agree with TRBD2. CDR1 and CDR2 from the germline V gene are SGHNT and YYREEE (reference sequence). With 10 bases clipped from V and 6 bases from J, the junction kept 10 bases outside the gene matches. CDR3 length: 13 residues. CDR3: CAGQREGRNEQFF. Written as DNA, the CDR3 is TGTGCCGGGCAGAGGGAGGGGCGCAATGAGCAGTTCTTC.

This sequence joins TRBV28 and TRBJ1-2; D is perhaps TRBD1 (6 bases). There are 13 residues in the CDR3. CDR1 and CDR2 from the germline V gene are MDHEN and SYDVKM. Trimming removed 10 bases from V and 4 bases from J, with 16 bases in between. For the CDR3, the DNA is TGTGCCATCGCCGAACAGGGCGGCTATGGCTACACCTTC. Protein sequence: CAIAEQGGYGYTF.

J is TRBJ2-1 and V is TRBV5-5, with D possibly being TRBD1 (6 bases). Germline CDR1 and CDR2: SGHKS and YYEKEE (reference sequence). The CDR3 consists of 15 residues. V lost 4 bases and J 1 base, leaving 12 bases between the germline ends. Written as DNA, the CDR3 is TGTGCCAGCAGCAGGAGTGGACAGTCCTACAATGAGCAGTTCTTC. Translated: CASSRSGQSYNEQFF. Supplemented by reference TRBV5-5 and TRBJ2-1, the full variable domain reads DAGVTQSPTHLIKTRGQQVTLRCSPISGHKSVSWYQQVLGQGPQFIFQYYEKEERGRGNFPDRFSARQFPNYSSELNVNALLLGDSALYLCASSRSGQSYNEQFFGPGTRLTVL.

V is TRBV3-1 (or the pseudogene TRBV3-2) and J is TRBJ2-7; a possible D gene is TRBD2 (5 bases). From germline, CDR1 is LGHDT and CDR2 YNNKEL (reference sequence). V was cut by 2 bases and J by 3 bases, with 14 bases left in between. The CDR3 sequence is 15 residues long. CDR3 loop: CASSQSGLLGYEQYF. The CDR3 bases are TGTGCCAGCAGCCAATCCGGACTCCTGGGCTACGAGCAGTACTTC.

In nucleotides, the CDR3 is TGTGCCAGCAGCTTGGGGGCCCAGGGGCCCCAGCATTTT. Protein: CASSLGAQGPQHF. This chain uses TRBV5-6 with TRBJ1-5; D may be TRBD1 (5 bases). CDR1 and CDR2 (germline): SGHDT, YYEEEE. V lost 0 bases to trimming and J lost 9 bases, with 10 bases between them. The CDR3 covers 13 residues. The complete variable domain, with remaining parts taken from reference TRBV5-6 and TRBJ1-5, reads DAGVTQSPTHLIKTRGQQVTLRCSPKSGHDTVSWYQQALGQGPQFIFQYYEEEERQRGNFPDRFSGHQFPNYSSELNVNALLLGDSALYLCASSLGAQGPQHFGDGTRLSIL.

This clone was recorded a few times. Other nucleotide sequences from this sample produce the same CDR3. The CDR3: CASSPGTRSDTQYF. The CDR3 region has the DNA TGTGCCAGCTCCCCCGGGACTAGATCAGATACGCAGTATTTT. The chain recombines TRBV6-5 with TRBJ2-3; the match to TRBD2 covers 8 bases. Per germline, CDR1 MNHEY and CDR2 SVGAGI. Trimming at V came to 8 bases and at J to 4 bases, leaving 8 bases not matched to a gene. The CDR3 runs 14 residues.

This rearrangement joins TRBV7-9 to TRBJ2-7; D remains unclear. CDR3 length: 15 amino acids. Germline V CDR1 and CDR2: SEHNR, FQNEAQ (reference sequence). With 1 base removed from V and 5 bases from J, the gap between germline ends came to 15 bases. For the CDR3, the DNA is TGTGCCAGCAGCTTAGGCGGCTTCATCCCAAACGAGCAGTACTTC. Protein sequence: CASSLGGFIPNEQYF.

This chain uses TRBV5-1 with TRBJ1-2; a weak D match, TRBD1 (6 bases). There are 14 residues in the CDR3. Germline CDR1 SGHRS, CDR2 YFSETQ. Trimming removed 4 bases at V and 9 bases at J, with 19 bases between. The CDR3 region has the DNA TGCGCCAGCAGCCACCCTCGGGACACACGGAGCTACACCTTC. Translation gives CASSHPRDTRSYTF.

The V gene is TRBV29-1, the J gene TRBJ1-2; TRBD1 matches 9 bases. Germline values: CDR1 SQVTM, CDR2 ANQGSEA. Germline trimming cut 4 bases from V and 3 bases from J; bases unmatched to any gene: 0. The CDR3 has 12 amino acids. CDR3 sequence (DNA): TGCAGCGTTGGGGACAGGGACTATGGCTACACCTTC. It specifies CSVGDRDYGYTF.

The rearrangement uses TRBV5-1 and TRBJ1-2, with 9 bases lining up with TRBD1. Trimming took 2 bases from V and 5 from J; bases not matched to a gene: 1. The germline V gene has CDR1 SGHRS and CDR2 YFSETQ. This CDR3 contains 13 residues. In DNA form, the CDR3 reads TGCGCCAGCAGCTTAGGGACAGGGTATGGCTACACCTTC. Its translation: CASSLGTGYGYTF.

V gene TRBV15 combines with J gene TRBJ2-7; TRBD2 aligns across 7 bases. With 1 base clipped from V and 3 bases from J, the junction kept 9 bases outside the gene matches. The CDR3 consists of 16 residues. Germline assignment: CDR1 LNHNV and CDR2 YYDKDF (reference sequence). The CDR3 DNA follows: TGTGCCACCAGCAGAGGTGGATACGGGGGGATCTACGAGCAGTACTTC. Translated, it gives CATSRGGYGGIYEQYF.

The rearrangement uses TRBV11-3 and TRBJ2-5, with 7 bases aligning to TRBD1. The trim removed 5 bases at V and 1 base at J, leaving 4 bases unmatched. Germline V gene data show CDR1 as SGHNT and CDR2 as YENEEA. The CDR3 consists of 14 residues. The DNA of the CDR3 is TGTGCCAGCAGCCACCGGGACAGCCAAGAGACCCAGTACTTC. It yields the protein CASSHRDSQETQYF.

Of note for this clone: The junction shows a germline mismatch at one end, possibly a read error. The chain carries TRBV11-2 and TRBJ1-1, with a weak D call TRBD1 (5 bases). CDR3 length equals 13 residues. The germline gives CDR1 SGHAT, CDR2 FQNNGV. As DNA, the CDR3 is TGTGCCAGCAGAACCAGGGTCGGGAGCTTTCTCATCTTT. Translation gives CASRTRVGSFLIF.

CDR3 bases: TGTGCCAGTAGTAGCGGACAGTTCTACAATTCACCCCTCCACTTT. Its protein product is CASSSGQFYNSPLHF. V gene TRBV19 combines with J gene TRBJ1-6; the D gene is possibly TRBD1 (6 bases). V dropped 4 bases and J dropped 7 bases, with 14 bases sitting between them. This CDR3 spans 15 amino acids. The germline gives CDR1 LNHDA, CDR2 SQIVND (reference sequence).

CDR3 in amino acids: CASSGQWDNLLLYEQYF. CDR3 sequence (DNA): TGTGCCAGCAGTGGACAATGGGACAACCTGTTATTATACGAGCAGTACTTC. This rearrangement joins TRBV6-1 to TRBJ2-7; perhaps TRBD1 as D (6 bases). The germline V gene encodes CDR1 MNHNS and CDR2 SASEGT. The CDR3 has 17 residues. Trimming pared 4 bases from V and 4 bases from J, leaving 23 bases between.

The DNA of the CDR3 is TGTGCCAGCATGAGAACAGGGGGATATGGCTACACCTTC. Residues: CASMRTGGYGYTF. V usage is TRBV6-5 and J usage is TRBJ1-2; 8 nucleotides agree with TRBD1. The V segment lost 7 bases and the J segment 5 bases; nucleotides outside the gene matches: 6. The CDR3 runs to 13 residues. Germline CDR1 is MNHEY and CDR2 is SVGAGI.

The chain recombines TRBV18 with TRBJ1-1, with D perhaps TRBD1 (5 bases). V was clipped by 5 bases and J by 0 bases, with 7 bases between them. The germline V gene encodes CDR1 KGHSH and CDR2 LQKENI. The CDR3 is 13 residues long. Here the CDR3 DNA reads TGTGCCAGCTCAGGGGCCCTGAACACTGAAGCTTTCTTT. This translates into CASSGALNTEAFF.

This clone was seen a handful of times. This chain connects TRBV11-2 to TRBJ2-7; TRBD1 agrees at 8 bases. Germline-derived CDR1 and CDR2 are SGHAT and FQNNGV. The ends lost 8 bases at V and 5 bases at J; junction bases unmatched: 5. The CDR3 runs to 12 residues. The CDR3 spells CASQQGDNEQYF. The CDR3 DNA is TGTGCCAGCCAACAGGGGGACAACGAGCAGTACTTC.

The chain has TRBV10-2 and TRBJ2-1, with 7 bases identical to TRBD1. The CDR3 consists of 12 residues. Trimming took 10 bases from V and 10 from J; bases not matched to a gene: 10. Germline loops: CDR1 WSHSY, CDR2 SAAADI. CDR3 sequence (DNA): TGCGCCATCACAGGGGAAAATTACGAGCAGTTCTTC. Residues: CAITGENYEQFF.

The V call is TRBV7-6, the J call TRBJ2-5; possibly TRBD1 for D (7 bases). Trimming left V 5 bases short and J 7 bases short, with 23 bases between. Per germline, CDR1 SGHVS and CDR2 FNYEAQ. This CDR3 region has 16 residues. The CDR3 DNA sequence: TGTGCCAGCAGCCCGACTTTCAAGCGGCAGGGGGGGACCCAGTACTTC. This translates into CASSPTFKRQGGTQYF.

About this clone itself: This same CDR3 is encoded by further DNA sequences in the sample. The chain joins TRBV4-2 to TRBJ2-5; 11 bases align to TRBD2. Germline assignment: CDR1 LGHNA and CDR2 YNFKEQ. With V trimmed by 4 bases and J by 2 bases, 9 bases remained unmatched. The CDR3 has 17 amino acids. CDR3 DNA: TGTGCCAGCAGCCTCAGGGCTAGCGGGGGGCCGCAAGAGACCCAGTACTTC. This encodes CASSLRASGGPQETQYF.

CDR3: CASSLSAGPNEQFF. The CDR3 DNA is TGCGCCAGCAGCTTGTCCGCGGGGCCCAATGAGCAGTTCTTC. This rearrangement joins TRBV5-1 to TRBJ2-1; D perhaps matches TRBD2 (6 bases). Trimming shortened V by 1 base and J by 6 bases, and 11 bases separated the two germline ends. This CDR3 is 14 amino acids long. The germline V gene has CDR1 SGHRS and CDR2 YFSETQ. Full variable domain (missing parts from reference TRBV5-1 and TRBJ2-1): KAGVTQTPRYLIKTRGQQVTLSCSPISGHRSVSWYQQTPGQGLQFLFEYFSETQRNKGNFPGRFSGRQFSNSRSEMNVSTLELGDSALYLCASSLSAGPNEQFFGPGTRLTVL.

The CDR3 sequence is CASILSGGAREQFF. CDR3 in DNA: TGTGCCAGCATTTTAAGCGGGGGGGCTCGGGAGCAGTTCTTC. V is TRBV2 and J is TRBJ2-1, with TRBD2 matching over 10 bases. In germline, CDR1 is SNHLY, CDR2 FYNNEI. The CDR3 has 14 amino acids. The ends lost 7 bases at V and 10 bases at J; junction bases unmatched: 10.

V gene TRBV9 combines with J gene TRBJ1-4; D is possibly TRBD1 (6 bases). Germline values: CDR1 SGDLS, CDR2 YYNGEE. Between the trimmed V and J ends, which lost 3 bases and 2 bases, there was a span of 11 bases. The CDR3 has 15 residues. CDR3 protein: CASSATQGTNEKLFF. For the CDR3, the DNA is TGTGCCAGCAGCGCAACTCAGGGGACTAATGAAAAACTGTTTTTT.